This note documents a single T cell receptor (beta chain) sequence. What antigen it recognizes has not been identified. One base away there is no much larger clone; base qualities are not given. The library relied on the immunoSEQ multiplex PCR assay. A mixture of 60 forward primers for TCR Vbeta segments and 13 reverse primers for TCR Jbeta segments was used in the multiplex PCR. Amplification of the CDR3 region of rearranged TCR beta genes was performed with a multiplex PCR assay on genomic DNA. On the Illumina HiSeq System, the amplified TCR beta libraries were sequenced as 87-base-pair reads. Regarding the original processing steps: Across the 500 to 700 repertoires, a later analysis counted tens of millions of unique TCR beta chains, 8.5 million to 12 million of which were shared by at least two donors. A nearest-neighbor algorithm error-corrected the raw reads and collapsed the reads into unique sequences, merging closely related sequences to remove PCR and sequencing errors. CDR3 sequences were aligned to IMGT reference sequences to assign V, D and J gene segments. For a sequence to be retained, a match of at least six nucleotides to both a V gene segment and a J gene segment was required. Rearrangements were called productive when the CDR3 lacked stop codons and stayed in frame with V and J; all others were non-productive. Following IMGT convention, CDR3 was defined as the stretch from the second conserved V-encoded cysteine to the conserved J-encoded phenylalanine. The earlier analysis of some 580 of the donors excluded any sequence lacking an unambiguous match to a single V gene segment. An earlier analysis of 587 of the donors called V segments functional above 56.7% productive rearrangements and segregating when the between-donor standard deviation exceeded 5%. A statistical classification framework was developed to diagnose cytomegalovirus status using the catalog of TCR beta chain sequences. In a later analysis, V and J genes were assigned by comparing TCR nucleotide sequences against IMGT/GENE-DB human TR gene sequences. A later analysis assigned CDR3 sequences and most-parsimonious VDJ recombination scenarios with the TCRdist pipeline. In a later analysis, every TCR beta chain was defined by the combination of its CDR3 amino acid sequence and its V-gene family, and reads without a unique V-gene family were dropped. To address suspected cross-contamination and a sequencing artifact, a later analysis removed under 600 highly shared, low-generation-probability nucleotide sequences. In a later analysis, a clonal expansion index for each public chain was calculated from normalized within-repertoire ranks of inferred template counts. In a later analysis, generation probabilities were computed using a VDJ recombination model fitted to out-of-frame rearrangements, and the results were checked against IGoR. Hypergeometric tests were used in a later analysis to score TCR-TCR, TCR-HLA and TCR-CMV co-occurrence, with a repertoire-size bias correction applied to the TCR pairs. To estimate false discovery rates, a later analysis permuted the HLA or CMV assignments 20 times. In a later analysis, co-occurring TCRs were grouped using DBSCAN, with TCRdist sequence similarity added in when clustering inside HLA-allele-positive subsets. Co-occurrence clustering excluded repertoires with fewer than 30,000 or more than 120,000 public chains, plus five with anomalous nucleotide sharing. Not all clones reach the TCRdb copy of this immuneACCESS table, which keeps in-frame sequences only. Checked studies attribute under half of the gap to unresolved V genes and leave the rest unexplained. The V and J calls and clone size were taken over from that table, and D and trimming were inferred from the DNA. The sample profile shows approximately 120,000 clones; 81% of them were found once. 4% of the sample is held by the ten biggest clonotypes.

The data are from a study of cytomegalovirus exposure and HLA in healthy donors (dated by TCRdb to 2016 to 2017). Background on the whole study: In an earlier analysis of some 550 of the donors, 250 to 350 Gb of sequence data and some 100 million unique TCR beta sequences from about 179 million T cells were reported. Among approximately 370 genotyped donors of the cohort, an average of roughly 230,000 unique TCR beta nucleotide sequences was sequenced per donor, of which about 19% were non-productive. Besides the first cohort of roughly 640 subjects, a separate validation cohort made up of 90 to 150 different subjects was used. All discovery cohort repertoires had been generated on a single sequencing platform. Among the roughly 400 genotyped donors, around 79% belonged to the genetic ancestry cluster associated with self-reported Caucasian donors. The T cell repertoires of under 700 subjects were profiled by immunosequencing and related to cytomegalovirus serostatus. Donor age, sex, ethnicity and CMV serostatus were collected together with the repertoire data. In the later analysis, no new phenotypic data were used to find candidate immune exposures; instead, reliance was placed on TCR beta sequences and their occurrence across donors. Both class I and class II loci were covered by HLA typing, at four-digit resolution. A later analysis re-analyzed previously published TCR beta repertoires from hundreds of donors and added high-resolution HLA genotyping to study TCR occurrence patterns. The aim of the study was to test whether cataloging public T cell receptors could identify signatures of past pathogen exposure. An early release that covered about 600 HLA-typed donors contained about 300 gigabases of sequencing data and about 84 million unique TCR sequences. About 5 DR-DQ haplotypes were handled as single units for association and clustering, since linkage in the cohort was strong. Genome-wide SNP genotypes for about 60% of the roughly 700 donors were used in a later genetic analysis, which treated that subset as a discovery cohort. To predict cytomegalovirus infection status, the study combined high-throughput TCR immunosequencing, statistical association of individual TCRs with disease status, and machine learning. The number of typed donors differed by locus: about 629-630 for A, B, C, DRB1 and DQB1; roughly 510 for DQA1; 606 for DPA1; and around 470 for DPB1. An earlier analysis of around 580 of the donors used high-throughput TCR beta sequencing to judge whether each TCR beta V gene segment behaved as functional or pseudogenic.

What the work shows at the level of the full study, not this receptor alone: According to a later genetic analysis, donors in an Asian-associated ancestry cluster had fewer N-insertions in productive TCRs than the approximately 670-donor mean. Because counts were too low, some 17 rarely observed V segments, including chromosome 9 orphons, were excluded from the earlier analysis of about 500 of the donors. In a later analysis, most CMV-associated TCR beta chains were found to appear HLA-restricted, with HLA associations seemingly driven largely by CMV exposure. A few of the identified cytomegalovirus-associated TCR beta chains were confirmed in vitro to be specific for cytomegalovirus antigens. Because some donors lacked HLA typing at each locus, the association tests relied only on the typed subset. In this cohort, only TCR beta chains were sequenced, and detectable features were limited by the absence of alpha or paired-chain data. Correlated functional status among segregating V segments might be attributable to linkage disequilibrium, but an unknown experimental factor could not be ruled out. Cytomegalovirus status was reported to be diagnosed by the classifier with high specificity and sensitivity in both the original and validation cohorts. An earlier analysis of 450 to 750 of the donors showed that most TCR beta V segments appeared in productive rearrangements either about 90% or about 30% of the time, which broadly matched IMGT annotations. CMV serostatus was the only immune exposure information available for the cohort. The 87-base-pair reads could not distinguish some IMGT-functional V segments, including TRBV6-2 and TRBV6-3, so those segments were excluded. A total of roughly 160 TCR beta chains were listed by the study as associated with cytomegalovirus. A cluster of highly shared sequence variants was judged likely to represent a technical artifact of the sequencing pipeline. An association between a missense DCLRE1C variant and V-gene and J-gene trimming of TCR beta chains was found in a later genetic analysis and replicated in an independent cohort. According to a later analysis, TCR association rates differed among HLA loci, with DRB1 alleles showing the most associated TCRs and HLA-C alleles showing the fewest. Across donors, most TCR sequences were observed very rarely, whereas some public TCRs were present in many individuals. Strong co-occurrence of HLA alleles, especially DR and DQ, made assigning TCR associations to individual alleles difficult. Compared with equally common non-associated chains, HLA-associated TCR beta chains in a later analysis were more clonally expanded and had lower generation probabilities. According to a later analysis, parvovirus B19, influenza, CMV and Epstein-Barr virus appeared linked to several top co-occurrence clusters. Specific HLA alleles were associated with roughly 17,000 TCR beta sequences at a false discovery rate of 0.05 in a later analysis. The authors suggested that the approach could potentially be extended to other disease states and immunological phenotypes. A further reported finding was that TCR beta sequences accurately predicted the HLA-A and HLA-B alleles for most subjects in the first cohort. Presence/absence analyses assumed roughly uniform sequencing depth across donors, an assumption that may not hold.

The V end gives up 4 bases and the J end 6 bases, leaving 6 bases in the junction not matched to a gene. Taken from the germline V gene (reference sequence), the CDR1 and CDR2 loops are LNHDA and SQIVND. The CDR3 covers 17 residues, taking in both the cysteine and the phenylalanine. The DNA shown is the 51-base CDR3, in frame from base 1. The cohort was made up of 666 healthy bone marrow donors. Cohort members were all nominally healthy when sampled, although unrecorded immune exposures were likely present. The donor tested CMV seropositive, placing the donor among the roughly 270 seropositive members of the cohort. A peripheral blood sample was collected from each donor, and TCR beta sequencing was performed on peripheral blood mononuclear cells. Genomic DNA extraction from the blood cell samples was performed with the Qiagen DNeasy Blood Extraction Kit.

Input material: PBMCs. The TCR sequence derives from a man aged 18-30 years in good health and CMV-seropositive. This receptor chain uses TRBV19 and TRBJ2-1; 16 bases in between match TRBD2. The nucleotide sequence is TGTGCCAGTAGTAGAGGGACTAGCGGGAGGGCCGCCAATGAGCAGTTCTTC. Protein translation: CASSRGTSGRAANEQFF. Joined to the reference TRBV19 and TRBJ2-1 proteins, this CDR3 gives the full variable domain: DGGITQSPKYLFRKEGQNVTLSCEQNLNHDAMYWYRQDPGQGLRLIYYSQIVNDFQKGDIAEGYSVSREKKESFPLTVTSAQKNPTAFYLCASSRGTSGRAANEQFFGPGTRLTVL.